These T cell receptor beta chains were read from a single sample in a study of T cells in localized non-small cell lung cancer. Profiled with immunoSEQ multiplex PCR; TCRdb holds only in-frame clones, not every one. The sample contains tens of thousands of clones, about four fifths of which appear only once. The source material was peripheral blood, sampled before any cancer treatment. The receptors were sampled from a male donor older than 55 with stage III squamous cell lung carcinoma. CDR3s include the opening cysteine and the closing phenylalanine or tryptophan. The D gene is left open where the match is weak. Clone size is given for some rows only: seen once, a few or many times, or a class if the clone is expanded.

D | size | J | V | DNA | CDR3
NA | NA | TRBJ1-4 | TRBV29-1 | TGCAGCGTTGCTCCACGGGCTAATGAAAAACTGTTTTTT | CSVAPRANEKLFF
TRBD1 | NA | TRBJ1-1 | TRBV2 | TGTGCCAGCACCTCGAGGCCCGGGACAGGGGGCTTCACTGAAGCTTTCTTT | CASTSRPGTGGFTEAFF
TRBD2 | NA | TRBJ2-3 | TRBV5-1 | TGCGCCAGCAGCTTGGGGACTAGCGGGAGGACCGATACGCAGTATTTT | CASSLGTSGRTDTQYF
NA | NA | TRBJ1-2 | TRBV7-9 | TGTGCCAGCAGCTTAGCGCCGACTTCGCACTATGGCTACACCTTC | CASSLAPTSHYGYTF
TRBD1 | NA | TRBJ1-4 | TRBV5-4 | TGTGCCAGCAGCTTGGCCGGGGGGACAGGTGAAAAACTGTTTTTT | CASSLAGGTGEKLFF
TRBD1 | NA | TRBJ1-5 | TRBV6-1 | TGTGCCAGCAGGGAGACAGGGGGCAATCAGCCCCAGCATTTT | CASRETGGNQPQHF
TRBD1 | NA | TRBJ1-2 | TRBV30 | TGTGCCTGCATTCACCGGGACAGGGGACGAGGCTACACCTTC | CACIHRDRGRGYTF
NA | NA | TRBJ1-5 | TRBV19 | TGTGCCAGTAGTATGGGGGCGGGGGGCTTCAATCAGCCCCAGCATTTT | CASSMGAGGFNQPQHF
NA | NA | TRBJ1-1 | TRBV7-9 | TGTGCCAGCAGCTTAGGAGGTCTCGGCACGGGCGCTGAAGCTTTCTTT | CASSLGGLGTGAEAFF
NA | NA | TRBJ2-7 | TRBV5-1 | TGCGCCAGCAGCTTGGCCGGGGGCCCCGAGCAGTACTTC | CASSLAGGPEQYF
NA | NA | TRBJ2-1 | TRBV27 | TGTGCCAGCAGTTTAGCGGTGAACTCCTACAATGAGCAGTTCTTC | CASSLAVNSYNEQFF
NA | NA | TRBJ2-1 | TRBV6-1 | TGTGCCAGCGGTATGGAGGGCCCGAGTGCGCAGTTCTTC | CASGMEGPSAQFF
NA | NA | TRBJ2-3 | TRBV6-5 | TGTGCCAGCAGTAACCTGGGGGGGGCTAAAGATACGCAGTATTTT | CASSNLGGAKDTQYF
TRBD1 | few | TRBJ1-2 | TRBV11-2 | TGTGCCAGCAGCTTCGGACAGGGGGCGACCTATGGCTACACCTTC | CASSFGQGATYGYTF
NA | NA | TRBJ2-3 | TRBV30 | TGTGCCTGGAGTGTACAGTCTAGCACAGATACGCAGTATTTT | CAWSVQSSTDTQYF
TRBD1 | NA | TRBJ2-1 | TRBV6-1 | TGTGCCAGCAGTGCCGCACAGGGGGCAGCCTACAATGAGCAGTTCTTC | CASSAAQGAAYNEQFF
NA | NA | TRBJ1-5 | TRBV5-1 | TGCGCCAGCAGCTTGGGGGTAGGGGCCGGACAGCCCCAGCATTTT | CASSLGVGAGQPQHF
NA | NA | TRBJ2-6 | TRBV7-6 | TGTGCCAGCAGCTTAGAAGGGTCTGGGGCCAACGTCCTGACTTTC | CASSLEGSGANVLTF
NA | NA | TRBJ2-7 | TRBV5-1 | TGCGCCAGCAGCTCCGGCGGGCTAGCGACTCTTTCCTACGAGCAGTACTTC | CASSSGGLATLSYEQYF
NA | once | TRBJ1-2 | TRBV23-1 | TGCGCCAGCAGTCAATCAGACAGACAGGCGTATGGCTACACCTTC | CASSQSDRQAYGYTF
NA | NA | TRBJ1-1 | TRBV7-6 | TGTGCCAGCAGCTTAAACAGGGTGGCCACTGAAGCTTTCTTT | CASSLNRVATEAFF
NA | NA | TRBJ1-5 | TRBV18 | TGTGCCAGCTCACCACAGGGGGGCAATCAGCCCCAGCATTTT | CASSPQGGNQPQHF
NA | NA | TRBJ2-5 | TRBV5-1 | TGCGCCAGCAGCGATAGAGGGCCAGAGACCCAGTACTTC | CASSDRGPETQYF
NA | NA | TRBJ1-2 | TRBV5-1 | TGCGCCAGCAGCTTTCAGGGGTCGGCAATCTGGACCTTC | CASSFQGSAIWTF
TRBD2 | NA | TRBJ2-7 | TRBV30 | TGTGCCTGGAGTGGCGGGAGCGGACTCTCCTACGAGCAGTACTTC | CAWSGGSGLSYEQYF
NA | NA | TRBJ2-3 | TRBV29-1 | TGCAGCGTTGACGGCAGGTTGAACACAGATACGCAGTATTTT | CSVDGRLNTDTQYF
TRBD2 | NA | TRBJ2-5 | TRBV30 | TGTGCCTGTAGGACTAGCGGGTCAATCCAAGAGACCCAGTACTTC | CACRTSGSIQETQYF
NA | NA | TRBJ1-5 | TRBV6-1 | TGTGCCAGCAGTGGAGAAACAGGGTATAGCAATCAGCCCCAGCATTTT | CASSGETGYSNQPQHF
NA | once | TRBJ2-5 | TRBV12-5 | TGTGCTAGTAGTCCCGAAGAGACCCAGTACTTC | CASSPEETQYF
NA | NA | TRBJ2-1 | TRBV10-1 | TGCGCCAGCAGTGATGTTGCGGCCAATGAGCAGTTCTTC | CASSDVAANEQFF
TRBD1 | NA | TRBJ2-7 | TRBV19 | TGTGCCAGTAGGATGACAGGGACGTTCTACGAGCAGTACTTC | CASRMTGTFYEQYF
TRBD1 | medium-sized | TRBJ1-2 | TRBV7-2 | TGTGCCAGCAGCGTAGATGGGACAGGGGGCGCTTTTTCTGGCTACACCTTC | CASSVDGTGGAFSGYTF
NA | NA | TRBJ1-5 | TRBV29-1 | TGCAGCGTTGAGACAGATAGCAATCAGCCCCAGCATTTT | CSVETDSNQPQHF
NA | few | TRBJ1-2 | TRBV5-1 | TGCGCCAGCAGCTTGGCAGGGGACTATGGCTACACCTTC | CASSLAGDYGYTF
TRBD1 | NA | TRBJ1-1 | TRBV30 | TGTGCCTGGGGCCCCGGGACAGGGATCGGTGAAGCTTTCTTT | CAWGPGTGIGEAFF
NA | NA | TRBJ1-1 | TRBV2 | TGTGCCAGCAGTGAATTTGAGACGGAGAACACTGAAGCTTTCTTT | CASSEFETENTEAFF
TRBD1 | NA | TRBJ1-2 | TRBV6-1 | TGTGCCAGCGAAACAGGGGTGAACTATGGCTACACCTTC | CASETGVNYGYTF
NA | NA | TRBJ1-2 | TRBV19 | TGTGCCAGTAGGGGGAAGTTTGGAGGGAGCGTCCGGTCTCTCGGGCGTGGCTACACCTTC | CASRGKFGGSVRSLGRGYTF
TRBD1 | NA | TRBJ2-1 | TRBV6-1 | TGTGCCAGCAGTGGTTGGACGACCGGGACAGGGGGTAATGAGCAGTTCTTC | CASSGWTTGTGGNEQFF
NA | NA | TRBJ1-1 | TRBV11-2 | TGTGCCAGCAGCTTCCGACAGGAGGGCACTGAAGCTTTCTTT | CASSFRQEGTEAFF
TRBD1 | NA | TRBJ1-2 | TRBV5-5 | TGTGCCAGCAGCCTTGGGACAGGGGTGGGTTATGGCTACACCTTC | CASSLGTGVGYGYTF
NA | NA | TRBJ2-1 | TRBV5-1 | TGCGCCAGCAGCTTGAGGTGGTCAGAGTATTACAATGAGCAGTTCTTC | CASSLRWSEYYNEQFF
NA | once | TRBJ1-1 | TRBV5-1 | TGCGCCAGCAGCTTAGGGACACAGGCTGAAGCTTTCTTT | CASSLGTQAEAFF
TRBD1 | NA | TRBJ2-2 | TRBV7-2 | TGTGCCAGCAGGCCGGGACAGACGAACACCGGGGAGCTGTTTTTT | CASRPGQTNTGELFF
NA | NA | TRBJ2-7 | TRBV7-9 | TGTGCCAGCAGGCCGGGACAACTTTCCTACGAGCAGTACTTC | CASRPGQLSYEQYF
NA | few | TRBJ1-6 | TRBV27 | TGTGCCAGCAGCGGCAGCTATAATTCACCCCTCCACTTT | CASSGSYNSPLHF
NA | NA | TRBJ2-1 | TRBV7-2 | TGTGCCAGCAGCACATTTATGGAGCAGTTCTTC | CASSTFMEQFF
NA | few | TRBJ1-5 | TRBV5-5 | TGTGCCAGCAGCTTGGGAAGAGGCCAGCCCCAGCATTTT | CASSLGRGQPQHF
TRBD1 | once | TRBJ1-1 | TRBV30 | TGTGCCTGGAGTGCGCCGGGACAGGGGAAGAACACTGAAGCTTTCTTT | CAWSAPGQGKNTEAFF
NA | NA | TRBJ1-1 | TRBV25-1 | TGTGCCAGCCGTTACGGGATGAACACTGAAGCTTTCTTT | CASRYGMNTEAFF
NA | once | TRBJ1-2 | TRBV10-3 | TGTGCCATCAGCCTGGACCCATCTTTATATGGCTACACCTTC | CAISLDPSLYGYTF
TRBD2 | NA | TRBJ2-1 | TRBV5-1 | TGCGCCAGCAGCTTAGGGAGGGTATGGGGCACACTGAATGAGCAGTTCTTC | CASSLGRVWGTLNEQFF
TRBD1 | NA | TRBJ1-3 | TRBV6-5 | TGTGCCAGCCACCAGGGGGTAACAGGAAACACCATATATTTT | CASHQGVTGNTIYF
NA | NA | TRBJ1-4 | TRBV7-2 | TGTGCCAGCAGCGCGGAAAGGGGAGAAAAACTGTTTTTT | CASSAERGEKLFF
NA | NA | TRBJ2-1 | TRBV19 | TGTGCCAGTAGTATAGATGCCAGCCTCTCCTACAATGAGCAGTTCTTC | CASSIDASLSYNEQFF
NA | NA | TRBJ2-3 | TRBV30 | TGTGCCTGGAGTGGGGGGAAGGAAGGGTTAGGCACAGATACGCAGTATTTT | CAWSGGKEGLGTDTQYF